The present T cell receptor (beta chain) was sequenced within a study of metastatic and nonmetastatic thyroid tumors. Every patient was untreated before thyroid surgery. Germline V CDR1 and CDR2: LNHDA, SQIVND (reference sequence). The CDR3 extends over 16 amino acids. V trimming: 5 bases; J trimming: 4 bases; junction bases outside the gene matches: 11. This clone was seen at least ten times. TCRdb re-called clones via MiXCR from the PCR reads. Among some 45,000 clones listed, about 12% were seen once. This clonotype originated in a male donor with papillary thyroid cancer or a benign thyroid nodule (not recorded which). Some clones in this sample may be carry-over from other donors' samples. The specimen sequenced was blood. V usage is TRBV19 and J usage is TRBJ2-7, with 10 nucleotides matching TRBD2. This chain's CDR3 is CASSRLGAGGRYEQYF. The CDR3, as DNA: TGTGCCAGTAGTCGCCTGGGAGCGGGAGGGAGGTACGAGCAGTACTTC.